Listed below are T cell receptor beta chains from one sample, sequenced in a study of technical replicates of blood from several donors. Using immunoSEQ multiplex PCR, the repertoire was profiled, and TCRdb retains in-frame clones only, with some absent. Among some 76,000 clones listed, nearly 99% were seen once. Sample: T cells isolated from PBMCs. The receptors stem from a human donor in good health. The CDR3 runs from the conserved cysteine through the conserved F or W. The D gene is left open where the match is weak. Rows may omit the clone size; those that give it use once, few, many or a size class.

j_call	d_call	v_call	clone_size	cdr3_nt	cdr3_aa
TRBJ2-1	NA	TRBV29-1	NA	TGCAGCGTGCAGGGAGGGGGTCACAATGAGCAGTTCTTC	CSVQGGGHNEQFF
TRBJ2-5	TRBD1	TRBV25-1	NA	TGTGCCAGCAGTGGTCATCAGACAGGGGGCATAGAGACCCAGTACTTC	CASSGHQTGGIETQYF
TRBJ1-1	NA	TRBV6-1	NA	TGTGCCAGCAGTGCTCTCAGGGAATTGGACACTGAAGCTTTCTTT	CASSALRELDTEAFF
TRBJ2-3	TRBD2	TRBV7-3	once	TGTGCCAGCAGCTTATGGACTAGCGGGAGAACAGATACGCAGTATTTT	CASSLWTSGRTDTQYF
TRBJ1-5	NA	TRBV25-1	NA	TGTGCCACCGGGAGGGGCAATCAGCCCCAGCATTTT	CATGRGNQPQHF
TRBJ2-1	NA	TRBV27	NA	TGTGCCAGCAGTTTATTCGGGACCTACAATGAGCAGTTCTTC	CASSLFGTYNEQFF
TRBJ1-5	NA	TRBV7-2	NA	TGTGCCAGCAGCACAGTGCTGGTGCAGCCCCAGCATTTT	CASSTVLVQPQHF
TRBJ2-1	TRBD1	TRBV29-1	NA	TGCAGCGTTGGAATGAGCTACAGGGGCGACAATGAGCAGTTCTTC	CSVGMSYRGDNEQFF
TRBJ2-7	NA	TRBV7-3	NA	TGTGCCAGCAGCTTACTTCAGGGGCCGTACGAGCAGTACTTC	CASSLLQGPYEQYF
TRBJ2-5	TRBD1	TRBV9	NA	TGTGCCAGCAGCGTAGGGGCCACAGGGGCCGGACAAGAGACCCAGTACTTC	CASSVGATGAGQETQYF
TRBJ1-1	NA	TRBV10-3	NA	TGTGCCATCAGTGACCTCCAGGGTACTGAAGCTTTCTTT	CAISDLQGTEAFF
TRBJ1-4	NA	TRBV19	NA	TGTGCCAGCCAGACAGGTTATGGGAAACTGTTTTTT	CASQTGYGKLFF
TRBJ2-3	TRBD2	TRBV2	NA	TGTGCCAGCAGGGGACCTAGCGGGTCGCCCACAGATACGCAGTATTTT	CASRGPSGSPTDTQYF
TRBJ2-3	TRBD1	TRBV4-1	NA	TGCGCCAGCAGCCAAGAGTGGCTACAGGGGGACAGCACAGATACGCAGTATTTT	CASSQEWLQGDSTDTQYF
TRBJ2-2	TRBD1	TRBV6-5	once	TGTGCCAGCCAAATCAGGGGGATCGGGGAGCTGTTTTTT	CASQIRGIGELFF
TRBJ2-1	TRBD1	TRBV7-3	NA	TGTGCCAGCAGCGTAGACAGGGGAGAGCAGTTCTTC	CASSVDRGEQFF
TRBJ2-1	NA	TRBV12-5	NA	TGTGCTAGTGGTTTGGGATCGGACAGAAACAATGAGCAGTTCTTC	CASGLGSDRNNEQFF
TRBJ2-7	TRBD1	TRBV2	NA	TGTGCCAGCAGAAAGGACAGGGCCCTAACCTACGAGCAGTACTTC	CASRKDRALTYEQYF
TRBJ2-1	TRBD2	TRBV7-9	NA	TGTGCCAGCAGCCTGGCCGGGACTAGCGACAATGAGCAGTTCTTC	CASSLAGTSDNEQFF
TRBJ2-1	TRBD2	TRBV11-2	NA	TGTGCCAGCAGCTTCGGAGGGTTTGGGAATAGCGGGCCCTACAATGAGCAGTTCTTC	CASSFGGFGNSGPYNEQFF
TRBJ2-1	TRBD2	TRBV5-4	NA	TGTGCCAGCGGAACGGGAGGTTCATACGGTGAGCAGTTCTTC	CASGTGGSYGEQFF
TRBJ2-2	TRBD2	TRBV29-1	NA	TGCAGCGCCAGTCGAGGTGCGGGGGAAGACGGGGAGCTGTTTTTT	CSASRGAGEDGELFF
TRBJ1-1	NA	TRBV30	NA	TGTGCCTGGGCTATGAGGCGGAACACTGAAGCTTTCTTT	CAWAMRRNTEAFF
TRBJ1-1	TRBD1	TRBV28	once	TGTGCCACCGGGACAGGGGGCCTGAACACTGAAGCTTTCTTT	CATGTGGLNTEAFF
TRBJ2-7	TRBD1	TRBV7-2	NA	TGTGCCAGCAGCTTATTGGACAGGGGGTCCTACGAGCAGTACTTC	CASSLLDRGSYEQYF
TRBJ1-5	NA	TRBV6-5	NA	TGTGCCAGCAGTTACGACAGTCTCAATCAGCCCCAGCATTTT	CASSYDSLNQPQHF
TRBJ2-5	TRBD2	TRBV5-4	NA	TGTGCCAGCAGCTCCTGGACTAGCGGGAGAATGGGTGAGACCCAGTACTTC	CASSSWTSGRMGETQYF
TRBJ2-5	TRBD2	TRBV10-3	NA	TGTGCCATCAGCCGGGACTGGGGGCTAGCGGGAGGCGAGACCCAGTACTTC	CAISRDWGLAGGETQYF
TRBJ1-1	NA	TRBV7-8	NA	TGTGCCAGCAGCTTAGTGCACCAGACAGGGAACACTGAAGCTTTCTTT	CASSLVHQTGNTEAFF
TRBJ2-7	NA	TRBV30	NA	TGTGCCTGGAGTGTAATAAACGAGCAGTACTTC	CAWSVINEQYF
TRBJ1-1	TRBD1	TRBV6-1	NA	TGTGCCAGTGATCGCAGGGGGGCTGACACTGAAGCTTTCTTT	CASDRRGADTEAFF
TRBJ2-4	TRBD1	TRBV5-6	NA	TGTGCCAGCAGCTTGGAGGGGGCTGCCAAAAACATTCAGTACTTC	CASSLEGAAKNIQYF
TRBJ2-3	NA	TRBV6-4	NA	TGTGCCAGCTTTCTGCGGGTCGGCACAGATACGCAGTATTTT	CASFLRVGTDTQYF
TRBJ1-2	NA	TRBV15	NA	TGTGCCACCAGCAGAGAAAAGGGGTGGCGTGTGGGCTACACCTTC	CATSREKGWRVGYTF
TRBJ2-1	NA	TRBV9	once	TGTGCCAGCAGCGTACCGACAGTCTACAATGAGCAGTTCTTC	CASSVPTVYNEQFF
TRBJ2-2	TRBD2	TRBV19	NA	TGTGCCAGTGCTAGCGGGGTGTACACCGGGGAGCTGTTTTTT	CASASGVYTGELFF
TRBJ1-2	TRBD1	TRBV5-6	NA	TGTGCCAGCAGCCTCCGACAGGGTGGGGGCTACACCTTC	CASSLRQGGGYTF